These 20 T cell receptor beta chains share one sample of origin, sequenced in a study of blood T cell repertoires in COVID-19. TCRdb's table, derived via immunoSEQ multiplex PCR, lists solely in-frame clones and lacks some. Here the sample spans about 350,000 clones, about 90% being singletons. Sequenced material: peripheral blood. The receptors were sampled from a young woman who had recovered from COVID-19.

This chain uses TRBV12-5 with TRBJ1-2; tentatively, D is TRBD1 (6 bases). The CDR3 loop spans 14 amino acids. V dropped 6 bases and J dropped 6 bases, with 17 bases sitting between them. The germline V gene encodes CDR1 LGHNT and CDR2 FRNRAP. The CDR3 sequence is CASGLTGRGDGYTF. CDR3 sequence (DNA): TGTGCTAGTGGGTTAACCGGCAGGGGTGATGGCTACACCTTC.

The rearrangement links TRBV11-2 to TRBJ1-5; D not resolved. Deletions cut 5 bases from V and 3 bases from J, with 14 bases between. Germline V gene data show CDR1 as SGHAT and CDR2 as FQNNGV. This CDR3 region has 15 residues. CDR3 DNA sequence: TGTGCCAGCAGCGATGCGAACGGTTTCAATCAGCCCCAGCATTTT. It encodes CASSDANGFNQPQHF.

The chain has TRBV28 and TRBJ2-1; 7 bases fit TRBD2. The V gene end was trimmed by 6 bases and the J gene end by 0 bases; junction bases not matched to a gene: 8. From germline, CDR1 is MDHEN and CDR2 SYDVKM. The CDR3 contains 16 residues. The CDR3 bases are TGTGCCAGCAGACCCCCTGGGGACTACTCCTACAATGAGCAGTTCTTC. Protein sequence: CASRPPGDYSYNEQFF.

The chain couples TRBV30 to TRBJ2-3; 8 bases are a match to TRBD2. The germline gives CDR1 GTSNPN, CDR2 SVGIG (reference sequence). Trimming cost V 1 base and J 0 bases; bases outside gene matches: 0. The CDR3 loop spans 14 amino acids. CDR3: CAWSGGGSTDTQYF. CDR3 nucleotides: TGTGCCTGGAGTGGCGGGGGGAGCACAGATACGCAGTATTTT.

The chain combines TRBV9 with TRBJ2-1; TRBD2 matches at 7 bases. This CDR3 region has 14 residues. Trimming cost V 4 bases and J 7 bases; bases outside gene matches: 8. Per germline, CDR1 SGDLS and CDR2 YYNGEE. CDR3: CASSPRASGNEQFF. In DNA form, the CDR3 reads TGTGCCAGCAGCCCCCGGGCTAGCGGTAATGAGCAGTTCTTC.

This chain connects TRBV4-3 to TRBJ1-1; D is possibly TRBD1 (6 bases). Germline CDR1 reads LGHNA; CDR2 reads YSLEER. V was shortened by 0 bases and J by 1 base, with 15 bases between the two germline ends. The CDR3 is 17 amino acids. CDR3 in amino acids: CASSQDRGGGQNTEAFF. The CDR3, as DNA: TGCGCCAGCAGCCAAGACCGAGGTGGGGGCCAGAACACTGAAGCTTTCTTT.

The chain joins TRBV4-3 to TRBJ2-2; the match to TRBD2 covers 8 bases. V shed 5 bases and J 6 bases; nucleotides not matched to a gene: 8. Germline V lookup: CDR1 LGHNA, CDR2 YSLEER. The CDR3 totals 15 residues. CDR3 coding DNA: TGCGCCAGCAGCGTGGGACTAGACGGAGCCGGGGAGCTGTTTTTT. Its translation: CASSVGLDGAGELFF.

J is TRBJ2-1 and V is TRBV12-5; weak D call: TRBD1 (5 bases). The germline V and J ends were trimmed by 7 bases and 5 bases, with 15 bases remaining between them. The germline CDR1 and CDR2 sequences are LGHNT and FRNRAP. The CDR3 length is 14 residues. The CDR3: CASVPSGHHNEQFF. CDR3 DNA: TGTGCTAGTGTCCCCTCCGGACACCACAATGAGCAGTTCTTC.

The chain combines TRBV6-1 with TRBJ2-7, with TRBD2 identical over 11 bases. Germline V gene lookup returns CDR1 MNHNS and CDR2 SASEGT. V trimming: 2 bases; J trimming: 6 bases; junction bases outside the gene matches: 3. The CDR3 runs to 14 residues. The CDR3 sequence is CASSETSGSREQYV. The CDR3 coding sequence is TGTGCCAGCAGTGAAACTAGCGGGAGCCGCGAGCAGTACGTC.

The V gene is TRBV13, the J gene TRBJ2-5; 13 positions match TRBD2. J gave up 1 base and V 5 bases, and 7 bases lay outside the gene matches. Per the germline V gene, CDR1 is PRHDT and CDR2 is FYEKMQ (reference sequence). This CDR3 spans 17 amino acids. DNA for the CDR3: TGTGCCAGCAGCAGAAGACTAGCGGGAGGCCTCCAAGAGACCCAGTACTTC. Encoded protein: CASSRRLAGGLQETQYF.

The V and J genes are TRBV11-2 and TRBJ1-5, with a weak D call TRBD1 (6 bases). CDR3 length: 14 residues. The V gene lost 4 bases and the J gene lost 7 bases, with 14 bases spanning the gap. Looked up from germline, CDR1 is SGHAT and CDR2 is FQNNGV. This chain's CDR3 is CASSSEAGEQPQHF. The DNA of the CDR3 is TGTGCCAGCAGCTCAGAGGCAGGGGAGCAGCCCCAGCATTTT.

The genes are TRBV10-3 and TRBJ2-7; TRBD2 matches at 12 bases. The ends lost 10 bases at V and 3 bases at J; junction bases unmatched: 10. The CDR3 is 15 amino acids. Germline CDR1 ENHRY, CDR2 SYGVKD. The CDR3 bases are TGTGCCACCGCCCCGGGACTAGCGGGCTACTACGAGCAGTACGTC. It is translated as CATAPGLAGYYEQYV.

The chain combines TRBV7-9 with TRBJ2-1; TRBD2 matches 7 bases. The ends lost 3 bases at V and 2 bases at J; junction bases unmatched: 7. CDR1 is SEHNR and CDR2 is FQNEAQ in the germline V gene (reference sequence). The CDR3 length is 16 residues. The CDR3 DNA follows: TGTGCCAGCAGCTTCAGCGGGACCCCTACCTACAATGAGCAGTTCTTC. Encoded protein: CASSFSGTPTYNEQFF.

The chain joins TRBV9 to TRBJ2-3; tentative D call: TRBD2 (6 bases). V shed 0 bases and J shed 2 bases, with 13 bases lying between them. CDR1 and CDR2 from the germline V gene are SGDLS and YYNGEE. The CDR3 has 16 amino acids. CDR3 amino acids: CASSVDSGYLTDTQYF. DNA for the CDR3: TGTGCCAGCAGCGTAGACAGCGGGTACCTCACAGATACGCAGTATTTT.

The chain employs TRBV5-6 and TRBJ2-3, with TRBD1 matching 8 bases. The CDR3 extends over 15 amino acids. Losses at the gene ends were 4 bases for V and 2 bases for J; bases not matched to a gene: 6. CDR1 SGHDT and CDR2 YYEEEE come from the germline V gene. The CDR3 region has the DNA TGTGCCAGCAGCGGACAGGGAAGGATCACAGATACGCAGTATTTT. Translating it yields CASSGQGRITDTQYF.

CDR3 DNA: TGTGCCAGCAGCCCTGGGCCGGGGAGGGGCTCTGGAAACACCATATATTTT. Its protein product is CASSPGPGRGSGNTIYF. This chain joins TRBV7-2 and TRBJ1-3, with D perhaps TRBD1 (5 bases). The length of the CDR3 is 17 residues. Between the trimmed V and J ends, which lost 5 bases and 0 bases, there was a span of 17 bases. Germline V gene lookup returns CDR1 SGHTA and CDR2 FQGNSA.

This chain joins TRBV5-1 and TRBJ2-1, with a weak D call TRBD1 (6 bases). Germline CDR1 reads SGHRS; CDR2 reads YFSETQ. The CDR3 contains 15 residues. V gave up 4 bases and J gave up 4 bases, with 15 bases separating them. CDR3 region: CASSRGQTIYNEQFF. In nucleotides, the CDR3 is TGCGCCAGCAGCCGTGGACAGACTATATACAATGAGCAGTTCTTC.

This chain joins TRBV2 and TRBJ2-1, with TRBD2 matching 10 bases. The CDR3 covers 14 residues. The germline CDR1 and CDR2 sequences are SNHLY and FYNNEI. The V and J ends lost 11 bases and 4 bases, in that order; junction bases with no gene match: 8. The CDR3 region is CAVLLAGLYNEQFF. As DNA, the CDR3 is TGTGCCGTCCTACTAGCGGGATTATACAATGAGCAGTTCTTC.

The chain combines TRBV18 with TRBJ2-4, with TRBD2 matching 9 bases. The CDR3 length is 14 residues. CDR1 KGHSH and CDR2 LQKENI come from the germline V gene. The J segment lost 5 bases and the V segment lost 3 bases, leaving 2 bases of the junction unmatched. CDR3 DNA sequence: TGTGCCAGCTCACCGACTAGCGGTGAAAACATTCAGTACTTC. This gives the protein CASSPTSGENIQYF.

The rearrangement uses TRBV25-1 and TRBJ2-5; 8 bases are a match to TRBD2. V lost 7 bases, J lost 5 bases, and 9 bases stayed unmatched. Germline V CDR1 and CDR2: MGHDK, SYGVNS. The CDR3 is 14 amino acids. This CDR3 reads CASNFGGRLETQYF. For the CDR3, the DNA is TGTGCCAGCAATTTTGGCGGGAGGTTGGAGACCCAGTACTTC.